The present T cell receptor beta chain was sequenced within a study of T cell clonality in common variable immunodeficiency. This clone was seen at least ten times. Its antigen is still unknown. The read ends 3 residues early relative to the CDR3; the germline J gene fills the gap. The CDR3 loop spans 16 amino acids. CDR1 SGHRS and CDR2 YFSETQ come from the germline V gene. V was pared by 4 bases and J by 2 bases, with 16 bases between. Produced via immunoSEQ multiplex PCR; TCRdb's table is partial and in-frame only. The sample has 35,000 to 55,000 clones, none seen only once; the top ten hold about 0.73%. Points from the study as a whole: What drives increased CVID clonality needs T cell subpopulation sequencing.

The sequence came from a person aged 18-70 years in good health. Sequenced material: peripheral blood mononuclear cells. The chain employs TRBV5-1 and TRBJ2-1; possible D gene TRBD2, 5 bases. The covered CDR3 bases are TGCGCCAGCAGCCCCCTGAGCGGAGACCCCTACAATGAG. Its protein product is CASSPLSGDPYNE. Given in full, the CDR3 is CASSPLSGDPYNEQFF.